The 15 T cell receptor beta chains reported below all come from one sample, sequenced in a study of blood T cell repertoires in COVID-19. Using immunoSEQ multiplex PCR, the repertoire was profiled, and TCRdb retains in-frame clones only, with some absent. The table lists about 180,000 clones, around 86% of them singletons. Sequenced: PBMCs or T cells enriched from blood (not recorded which). Receptor source: a woman aged 25-40 years who had recovered from COVID-19.

The V call is TRBV18, the J call TRBJ2-3; 8 bases map to TRBD2. The V gene end was trimmed by 3 bases and the J gene end by 0 bases; junction bases not matched to a gene: 5. Germline V gene lookup returns CDR1 KGHSH and CDR2 LQKENI. The CDR3 has 16 residues. The CDR3 loop reads CASSPVAGSSTDTQYF. The CDR3 bases are TGTGCCAGCTCACCTGTAGCGGGATCGAGCACAGATACGCAGTATTTT.

The CDR3 spells CAISEVRESGNEQFF. The CDR3 DNA sequence: TGTGCCATCAGTGAGGTTAGGGAAAGCGGCAATGAGCAGTTCTTC. The genes are TRBV10-3 and TRBJ2-1; D possibly corresponds to TRBD2 (5 bases). Trimming removed 2 bases from V and 6 bases from J, with 14 bases in between. Germline V gene sequence: CDR1 ENHRY, CDR2 SYGVKD. This CDR3 contains 15 residues.

The chain couples TRBV3-1 (or the pseudogene TRBV3-2) to TRBJ1-2; no reliable D call. Per the germline V gene, CDR1 is LGHDT and CDR2 is YNNKEL (reference sequence). This CDR3 is built from 14 residues. V lost 1 base and J 3 bases, leaving 9 bases between the germline ends. CDR3 sequence reads: CASSQGAGHYGYTF. CDR3 DNA sequence: TGTGCCAGCAGCCAAGGAGCAGGCCACTATGGCTACACCTTC.

The chain has TRBV28 and TRBJ2-1; TRBD1 might be the D (5 bases). The CDR3 extends over 14 amino acids. Trimming took 5 bases from V and 8 from J, leaving 16 bases between them. Germline values: CDR1 MDHEN, CDR2 SYDVKM. CDR3 protein: CASSPIVRVYEQFF. The CDR3 region has the DNA TGTGCCAGCAGTCCAATCGTCAGGGTCTATGAGCAGTTCTTC.

The chain employs TRBV4-2 and TRBJ2-3, with 11 bases identical to TRBD2. The CDR3 is made up of 17 amino acids. Trimming cost V 2 bases and J 6 bases; bases outside gene matches: 10. The V gene's germline CDR1 is LGHNA and CDR2 YNFKEQ. The CDR3 region is CASSQRIAGGPGDTQYF. CDR3 coding DNA: TGTGCCAGCAGCCAACGAATAGCGGGAGGGCCAGGGGATACGCAGTATTTT.

The DNA of the CDR3 is TGTGCCAGCAGTTATAGCGGGACTCCCACCGGGGAGCTGTTTTTT. Protein product: CASSYSGTPTGELFF. The rearrangement links TRBV6-2 or TRBV6-3 to TRBJ2-2; 8 bases match TRBD2. CDR1 and CDR2 from the germline V gene are MNHEY and SVGEGT. J was trimmed by 4 bases and V by 3 bases; bases with no gene match: 4. The CDR3 runs 15 residues.

The chain links TRBV28 to TRBJ2-1; 11 nucleotides line up with TRBD2. V was pared by 3 bases and J by 6 bases, with 16 bases of the junction left unmatched. The CDR3 is 19 residues long. CDR1 and CDR2 (germline): MDHEN, SYDVKM. In nucleotides, the CDR3 is TGTGCCAGCAGTTTCTTACTAGCGGGAGTGAAGGCCTTTCCCAATGAGCAGTTCTTC. This codes for CASSFLLAGVKAFPNEQFF.

The chain recombines TRBV2 with TRBJ2-3; 8 nucleotides line up with TRBD2. With V trimmed by 6 bases and J by 2 bases, 7 bases remained unmatched. The CDR3 sequence is 15 residues long. The germline V gene encodes CDR1 SNHLY and CDR2 FYNNEI. In DNA, the CDR3 is TGTGCCAGCAGGGGGGTAGCGGGATTCACAGATACGCAGTATTTT. This encodes CASRGVAGFTDTQYF.

Only a few counts were recorded for this clone. CDR3 sequence: CASSFGGRAYEQYF. For the CDR3, the DNA is TGTGCCAGCAGCTTCGGCGGGAGGGCCTACGAGCAGTACTTC. The chain joins TRBV5-6 to TRBJ2-7, with 9 positions matching TRBD2. The CDR3 length is 14 residues. The germline V gene has CDR1 SGHDT and CDR2 YYEEEE. V gave up 2 bases and J gave up 2 bases; unmatched junction bases: 2.

The chain employs TRBV19 and TRBJ1-1, with 9 bases identical to TRBD1. This CDR3 is built from 14 residues. V lost 10 bases to trimming and J lost 0 bases; unmatched junction nucleotides: 6. CDR1 and CDR2 from the germline V gene are LNHDA and SQIVND (reference sequence). CDR3 bases: TGTGCCACTCGGACAGGGGTAATGAACACTGAAGCTTTCTTT. Amino acids: CATRTGVMNTEAFF.

CDR3 in DNA: TGTGCCAGCAGTTTAAACACCAGGGGTTCTGGGGCCAACGTCCTGACTTTC. It yields the protein CASSLNTRGSGANVLTF. The V call is TRBV28, the J call TRBJ2-6; weak D call: TRBD1 (6 bases). Trimming removed 2 bases from V and 1 base from J, with 12 bases in between. There are 17 residues in the CDR3. Germline V CDR1 and CDR2: MDHEN, SYDVKM.

The V and J genes are TRBV18 and TRBJ1-5; TRBD1 is a possible D gene (6 bases). V was clipped by 5 bases and J by 4 bases, with 18 bases between them. The CDR3 totals 16 residues. Germline CDR1 reads KGHSH; CDR2 reads LQKENI. CDR3 DNA sequence: TGTGCCAGCTCATTAGTGGGACACGAGAAGAATCAGCCCCAGCATTTT. It translates to CASSLVGHEKNQPQHF. The whole variable domain, remainder taken from reference TRBV18 and TRBJ1-5, is NAGVMQNPRHLVRRRGQEARLRCSPMKGHSHVYWYRQLPEEGLKFMVYLQKENIIDESGMPKERFSAEFPKEGPSILRIQQVVRGDSAAYFCASSLVGHEKNQPQHFGDGTRLSIL.

This sequence joins TRBV28 and TRBJ2-7; D may be TRBD1 (6 bases). V lost 6 bases to trimming and J lost 4 bases, with 19 bases between them. The germline V gene has CDR1 MDHEN and CDR2 SYDVKM. The CDR3 has 15 residues. The CDR3 here is CASSPTGIGFYEQYF. The CDR3 nucleotides read TGTGCCAGCAGCCCGACAGGAATCGGCTTTTACGAGCAGTACTTC.

The chain has TRBV27 and TRBJ2-1; 7 nucleotides align to TRBD1. Germline V gives CDR1 MNHEY, CDR2 SMNVEV (reference sequence). After removal of 4 bases from V and 5 bases from J, the junction contained 8 bases not matched to a gene. The CDR3 contains 15 residues. The CDR3 coding sequence is TGTGCCAGCAGTTACCGGACAGGAGATAACAATGAGCAGTTCTTC. Protein sequence: CASSYRTGDNNEQFF.

V usage is TRBV5-4 and J usage is TRBJ2-1; 10 bases fit TRBD2. Unmatched junction bases numbered 7, after V lost 2 bases and J lost 8 bases. The CDR3 sequence is 15 residues long. In germline, CDR1 is SGHNT, CDR2 YYREEE (reference sequence). The CDR3 nucleotides read TGTGCCAGCAGCTTAGCGGGAGGGCCCGCGCATGAGCAGTTCTTC. Translation gives CASSLAGGPAHEQFF.